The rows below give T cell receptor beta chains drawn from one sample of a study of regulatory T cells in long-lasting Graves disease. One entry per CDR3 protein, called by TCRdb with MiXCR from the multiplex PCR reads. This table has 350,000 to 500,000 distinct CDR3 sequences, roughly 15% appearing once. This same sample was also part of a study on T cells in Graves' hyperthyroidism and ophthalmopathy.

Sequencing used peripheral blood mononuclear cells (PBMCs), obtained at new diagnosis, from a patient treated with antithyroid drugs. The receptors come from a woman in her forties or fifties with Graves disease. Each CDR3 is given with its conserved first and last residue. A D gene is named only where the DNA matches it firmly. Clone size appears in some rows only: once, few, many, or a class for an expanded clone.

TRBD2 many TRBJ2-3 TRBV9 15 CASSLAGGRGDTQYF TGTGCCAGCAGCTTAGCGGGAGGGCGTGGAGATACGCAGTATTTT
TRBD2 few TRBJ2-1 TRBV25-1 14 CASVRSGSFHEQFF TGTGCCAGCGTTCGTAGCGGGAGCTTCCATGAGCAGTTCTTC
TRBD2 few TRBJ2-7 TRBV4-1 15 CASSQPLAGNYEQYF TGCGCCAGCAGCCAACCGCTAGCGGGAAACTACGAGCAGTACTTC
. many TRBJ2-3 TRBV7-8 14 CASSLGAPRDTQYF TGTGCCAGCAGCTTAGGGGCACCCAGAGATACGCAGTATTTT
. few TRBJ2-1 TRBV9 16 CASSLLEGGIWNEQFF TGTGCCAGCAGCCTACTGGAGGGCGGGATCTGGAATGAGCAGTTCTTC
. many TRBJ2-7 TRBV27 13 CASTSTGMAEQYF TGTGCCAGCACCTCAACAGGGATGGCCGAGCAGTACTTC
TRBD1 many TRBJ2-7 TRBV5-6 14 CASRDGTGAGQQYF TGTGCCAGCAGGGATGGGACAGGGGCTGGTCAGCAGTACTTC
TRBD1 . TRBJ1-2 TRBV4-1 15 CASSQDGTGASGYTF TGCGCCAGCAGCCAAGATGGGACAGGGGCGAGTGGCTACACCTTC
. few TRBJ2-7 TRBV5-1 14 CASSLGQGINEQYF TGCGCCAGCAGCTTGGGCCAGGGGATCAACGAGCAGTACTTC
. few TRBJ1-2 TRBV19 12 CATRNLNYGYTF TGTGCCACTAGGAACCTTAACTATGGCTACACCTTC
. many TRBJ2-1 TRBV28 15 CASSPRDPGYNEQFF TGTGCCAGCAGTCCCCGGGACCCGGGTTACAATGAGCAGTTCTTC
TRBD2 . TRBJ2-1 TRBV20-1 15 CSASVLAGGHNEQFF TGCAGTGCTTCTGTGCTAGCGGGAGGTCACAATGAGCAGTTCTTC
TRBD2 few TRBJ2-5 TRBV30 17 CAWSVRRTSGPQETQYF TGTGCCTGGAGTGTACGGAGGACTAGCGGGCCTCAAGAGACCCAGTACTTC
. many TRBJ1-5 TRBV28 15 CASSLRGVRNQPQHF TGTGCCAGCAGTTTAAGGGGGGTTCGAAATCAGCCCCAGCATTTT
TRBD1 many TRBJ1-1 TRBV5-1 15 CASSSGQGANTEAFF TGTGCCAGCAGCTCGGGACAGGGAGCGAACACTGAAGCTTTCTTT